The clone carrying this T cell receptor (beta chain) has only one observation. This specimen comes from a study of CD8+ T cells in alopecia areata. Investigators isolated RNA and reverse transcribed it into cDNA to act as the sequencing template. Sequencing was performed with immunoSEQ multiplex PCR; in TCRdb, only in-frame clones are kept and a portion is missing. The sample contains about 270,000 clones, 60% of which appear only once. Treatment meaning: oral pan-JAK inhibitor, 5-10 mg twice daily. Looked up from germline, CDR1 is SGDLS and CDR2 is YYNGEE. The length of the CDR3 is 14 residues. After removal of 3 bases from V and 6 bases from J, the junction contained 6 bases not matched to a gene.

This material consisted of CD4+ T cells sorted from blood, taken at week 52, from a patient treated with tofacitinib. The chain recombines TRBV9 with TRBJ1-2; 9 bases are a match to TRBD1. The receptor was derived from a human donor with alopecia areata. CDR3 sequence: CASSGGTGLDGYTF. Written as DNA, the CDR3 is TGTGCCAGCAGCGGCGGGACAGGGTTGGATGGCTACACCTTC.